This T cell receptor beta chain was profiled in a study of shared clonotypes between healthy human individuals. Cells designated naive CD8 were CD45RO-negative and were positively selected for CCR7, with terminally differentiated effector memory CD45RA+ cells excluded. Findings and caveats of the study: Against clonotypes common to all four donors, non-shared ones had lower generation probabilities.

This clone was observed a handful of times. As yet, its antigen is unknown. Trimming took 4 bases from V and 1 from J, leaving 10 bases between them. This CDR3 region has 14 residues. Germline V gene sequence: CDR1 MGHRA, CDR2 YSYEKL. As processed by the authors: Filtering differed because ImmunoSEQ produced junction-only sequences that carried no quality scores. Produced via immunoSEQ multiplex PCR; TCRdb's table is partial and in-frame only. For V, J and clone size, that table is used; D and trimming come from the DNA. The table lists approximately 1.9 million clones, around 93% of them singletons, with around 1.8% in the top ten.

The V and J genes are TRBV4-1 and TRBJ1-1; D is unclear. The receptor's source is a man between 18 and 29 years old in good health. Some clones in this sample may be carry-over from other donors' samples. The sequenced sample consisted of naive CD8+ T cells from PBMCs. CDR3 protein: CASSPTRANTEAFF. CDR3 nucleotide sequence: TGCGCCAGCAGCCCCACACGGGCGAACACTGAAGCTTTCTTT.